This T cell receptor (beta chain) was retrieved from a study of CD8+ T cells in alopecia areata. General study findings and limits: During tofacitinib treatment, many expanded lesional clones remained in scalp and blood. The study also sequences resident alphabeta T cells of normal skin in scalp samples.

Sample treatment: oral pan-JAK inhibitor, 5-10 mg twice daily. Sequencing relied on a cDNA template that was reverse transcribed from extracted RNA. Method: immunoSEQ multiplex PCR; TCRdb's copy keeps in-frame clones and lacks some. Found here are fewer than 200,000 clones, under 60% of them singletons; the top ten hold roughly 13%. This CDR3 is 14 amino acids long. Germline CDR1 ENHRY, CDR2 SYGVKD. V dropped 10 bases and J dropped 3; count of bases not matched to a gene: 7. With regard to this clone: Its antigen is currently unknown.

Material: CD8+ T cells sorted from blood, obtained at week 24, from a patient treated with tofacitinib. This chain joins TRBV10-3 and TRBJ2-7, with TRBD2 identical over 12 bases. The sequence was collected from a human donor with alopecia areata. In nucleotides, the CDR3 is TGTGCCACCCTGGGACTAGCGGGTGACTACGAGCAGTACTTC. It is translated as CATLGLAGDYEQYF.